This TCR beta chain derives from a study of T cell responses to AZD1222 COVID-19 vaccine. Study background: Some second doses came at about 4 weeks and others at about 12 weeks; these were pooled.

This CDR3 spans 15 amino acids. V lost 1 base and J lost 5, with 9 bases in between. Germline-derived CDR1 and CDR2 are MDHEN and SYDVKM. Assay used: immunoSEQ multiplex PCR; TCRdb lists only in-frame clones, some missing. The table records 100,000 to 150,000 clones, roughly 90% of them present only once. This chain joins TRBV28 and TRBJ1-6; the D is unclear. The specimen was peripheral blood, collected on day 0 of AZD1222 vaccination. The source is an adult in good health. The CDR3 nucleotides read TGTGCCAGCAGTTTATTGGTCAGGAATAATTCACCCCTCCACTTT. It yields the protein CASSLLVRNNSPLHF. The complete variable domain, with remaining parts taken from reference TRBV28 and TRBJ1-6, reads DVKVTQSSRYLVKRTGEKVFLECVQDMDHENMFWYRQDPGLGLRLIYFSYDVKMKEKGDIPEGYSVSREKKERFSLILESASTNQTSMYLCASSLLVRNNSPLHFGNGTRLTVT.